This T cell receptor (beta chain) is drawn from a study of human T cells and chemical hapten exposure. This CDR3 contains 14 residues. Germline-derived CDR1 and CDR2 are SGHRS and YFSETQ. V lost 2 bases to trimming and J lost 2 bases, with 10 bases between them. Regarding time point: patch test 1, 2 weeks after DPC sensitization. The treatment here: therapeutic diphenylcyclopropenone sensitization with weekly scalp DPC. MiXCR, applied by TCRdb to the RACE reads, yields one record per CDR3 protein. The sample holds roughly 180,000 distinct CDR3 sequences, 20% to 25% seen once. The sequences come from whole blood, collected in connection with sensitization to the hapten diphenylcyclopropenone (DPC). This TCR came from a woman in her 50s with alopecia areata. Some clones in this sample may be carry-over from other donors' samples. The V call is TRBV5-1, the J call TRBJ1-1, with D hard to call. CDR3 sequence: CASSLEGHNTEAFF. CDR3 in DNA: TGCGCCAGCAGCTTAGAGGGCCACAACACTGAAGCTTTCTTT.